This TCR beta chain was sequenced in a study of blood T cell repertoires in COVID-19. As for the study in general: Researchers got acute and convalescent COVID-19 samples from the United States, Italy and Spain. Sample material is recorded as cDNA or gDNA derived from T cells, B-cell-depleted T cells, or PBMCs.

This CDR3 is built from 16 residues. J was trimmed by 3 bases and V by 3 bases; bases with no gene match: 9. Per the germline V gene, CDR1 is MDHEN and CDR2 is SYDVKM. Sequencing was performed with immunoSEQ multiplex PCR; in TCRdb, only in-frame clones are kept and a portion is missing. The table records some 150,000 clones, 80% to 90% of them present only once. The sample was peripheral blood. The V and J genes are TRBV28 and TRBJ1-1, with 8 positions matching TRBD1. This clonotype originated in a woman aged 60-75 years with active COVID-19. This CDR3 reads CASSFRGTGQHTEAFF. CDR3 DNA sequence: TGTGCCAGCAGTTTTAGGGGGACAGGTCAGCACACTGAAGCTTTCTTT.